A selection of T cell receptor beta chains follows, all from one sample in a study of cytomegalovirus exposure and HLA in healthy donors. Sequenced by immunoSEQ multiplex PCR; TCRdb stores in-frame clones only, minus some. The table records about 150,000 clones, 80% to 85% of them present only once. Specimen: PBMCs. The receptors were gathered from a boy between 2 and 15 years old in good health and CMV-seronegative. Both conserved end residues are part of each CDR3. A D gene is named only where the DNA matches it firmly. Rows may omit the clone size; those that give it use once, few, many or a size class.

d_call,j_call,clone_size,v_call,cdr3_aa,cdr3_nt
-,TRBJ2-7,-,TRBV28,CASTRGPYEQYF,TGTGCCAGCACCCGCGGGCCCTACGAGCAGTACTTC
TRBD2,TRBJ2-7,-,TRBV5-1,CASSLYQRESEQYF,TGCGCCAGCAGCTTGTACCAGCGGGAGAGCGAGCAGTACTTC
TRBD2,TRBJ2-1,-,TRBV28,CASSLGTSGTHEQFF,TGTGCCAGCAGTTTGGGGACTAGCGGGACCCATGAGCAGTTCTTC
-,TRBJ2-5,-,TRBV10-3,CAISEVEETQYF,TGTGCCATCAGTGAGGTTGAGGAGACCCAGTACTTC
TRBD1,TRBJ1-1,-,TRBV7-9,CASSSPGTGGNTEAFF,TGTGCCAGCAGCTCCCCCGGGACAGGAGGGAACACTGAAGCTTTCTTT
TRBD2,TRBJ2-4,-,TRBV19,CASSRAGVAKNIQYF,TGTGCCAGTAGTAGAGCGGGAGTTGCCAAAAACATTCAGTACTTC
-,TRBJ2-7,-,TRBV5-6,CASSLAAGQNYEQYF,TGTGCCAGCAGCTTGGCCGCGGGACAGAACTACGAGCAGTACTTC
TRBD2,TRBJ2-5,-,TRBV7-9,CASSPSGGVGLETQYF,TGTGCCAGCAGCCCCTCCGGGGGGGTCGGGCTAGAGACCCAGTACTTC
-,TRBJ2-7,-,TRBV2,CASRATGSYEQYF,TGTGCCAGCAGAGCGACAGGTTCCTACGAGCAGTACTTC
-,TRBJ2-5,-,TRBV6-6,CASSYGGSTQETQYF,TGTGCCAGCAGTTACGGAGGCAGCACCCAAGAGACCCAGTACTTC
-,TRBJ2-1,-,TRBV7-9,CASSFLHEQFF,TGTGCCAGCAGCTTTCTCCATGAGCAGTTCTTC
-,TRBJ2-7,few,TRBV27,CASSPLRLDNYEQYF,TGTGCCAGCAGTCCCCTCCGACTAGATAACTACGAGCAGTACTTC
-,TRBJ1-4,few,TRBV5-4,CASSLDGVEKLFF,TGTGCCAGCAGCTTGGACGGGGTTGAAAAACTGTTTTTT
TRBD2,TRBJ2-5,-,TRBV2,CASIRLAGETQYF,TGTGCCAGCATCCGACTAGCGGGAGAGACCCAGTACTTC
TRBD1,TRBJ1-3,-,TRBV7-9,CASSLGQGVGNSGNTIYF,TGTGCCAGCAGCTTGGGACAGGGGGTCGGCAACTCTGGAAACACCATATATTTT
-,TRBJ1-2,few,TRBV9,CASSAFLGSDYTF,TGTGCCAGCAGCGCCTTCCTCGGGTCAGACTACACCTTC
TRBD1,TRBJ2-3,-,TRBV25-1,CASRAGTGGAYTQYF,TGTGCCAGCAGGGCCGGGACAGGGGGCGCGTATACGCAGTATTTT
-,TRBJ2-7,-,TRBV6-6,CASSSRSYYEQYF,TGTGCCAGCAGTTCCCGTTCCTACTACGAGCAGTACTTC
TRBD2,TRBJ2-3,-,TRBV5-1,CASSSIKASGRVTDTQYF,TGCGCCAGCAGCTCGATAAAGGCCAGCGGGAGGGTAACAGATACGCAGTATTTT
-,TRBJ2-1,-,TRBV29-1,CSVEGGLEQFF,TGCAGCGTTGAAGGAGGGTTGGAGCAGTTCTTC
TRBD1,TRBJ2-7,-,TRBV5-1,CASSLDDRATYEQYF,TGCGCCAGCAGCTTGGATGACAGGGCAACCTACGAGCAGTACTTC
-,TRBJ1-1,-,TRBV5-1,CASSLQTAQNTEAFF,TGCGCCAGCAGCTTACAGACAGCGCAGAACACTGAAGCTTTCTTT
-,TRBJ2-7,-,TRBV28,CASSFSSYEQYF,TGTGCCAGCAGTTTCTCCTCCTACGAGCAGTACTTC
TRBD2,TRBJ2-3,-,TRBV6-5,CASSSPTSGRHTQYF,TGTGCCAGCAGTTCACCGACTAGCGGGAGACATACGCAGTATTTT
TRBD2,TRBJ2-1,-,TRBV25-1,CASRSGRALYNEQFF,TGTGCCAGCCGTAGCGGGAGAGCGCTATACAATGAGCAGTTCTTC
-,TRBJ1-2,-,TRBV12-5,CASGYDLNYGYTF,TGTGCTAGTGGTTACGACTTAAACTATGGCTACACCTTC
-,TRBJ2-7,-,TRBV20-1,CSASEGYEQYF,TGCAGTGCATCAGAGGGATACGAGCAGTACTTC
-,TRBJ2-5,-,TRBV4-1,CASSRGIQETQYF,TGCGCCAGCAGTCGGGGGATACAAGAGACCCAGTACTTC
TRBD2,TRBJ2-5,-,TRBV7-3,CASSKTSGSGETQYF,TGTGCCAGCAGCAAGACTAGCGGGTCGGGGGAGACCCAGTACTTC
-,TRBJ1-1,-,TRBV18,CASSQRGGEAFF,TGTGCCAGCTCACAACGAGGGGGTGAAGCTTTCTTT
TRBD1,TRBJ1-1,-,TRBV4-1,CASSQIQGVNTEAFF,TGCGCCAGCAGCCAAATACAGGGGGTTAACACTGAAGCTTTCTTT
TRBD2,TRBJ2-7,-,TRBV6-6,CASRAGTSGTYEQYF,TGTGCCAGCAGGGCCGGGACTAGCGGGACGTACGAGCAGTACTTC
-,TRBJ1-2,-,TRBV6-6,CASSYGGGGGGYTF,TGTGCCAGCAGTTACGGTGGGGGGGGTGGCGGCTACACCTTC
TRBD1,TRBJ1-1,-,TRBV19,CASSRTGEYTEAFF,TGTGCCAGTAGCAGAACAGGGGAGTACACTGAAGCTTTCTTT
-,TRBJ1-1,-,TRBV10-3,CAISEAGVTEAFF,TGTGCCATCAGTGAGGCAGGGGTCACTGAAGCTTTCTTT
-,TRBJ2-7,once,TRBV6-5,CASSRGSYEQYF,TGTGCCAGCAGTAGGGGTTCCTACGAGCAGTACTTC
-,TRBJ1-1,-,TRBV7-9,CASSSTGNTEAFF,TGTGCCAGCAGTTCGACAGGGAACACTGAAGCTTTCTTT
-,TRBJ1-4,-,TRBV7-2,CASSLVYTGEKLFF,TGTGCCAGCAGCTTAGTATATACAGGCGAAAAACTGTTTTTT
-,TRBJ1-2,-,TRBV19,CASSMGQVYGYTF,TGTGCCAGTAGTATGGGACAAGTCTATGGCTACACCTTC
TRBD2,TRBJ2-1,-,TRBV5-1,CASSSLGIGLANNEQFF,TGCGCCAGCAGCTCATTGGGCATTGGACTAGCGAACAATGAGCAGTTCTTC
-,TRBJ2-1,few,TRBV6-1,CASSEVRYNEQFF,TGTGCCAGCAGTGAAGTCAGATACAATGAGCAGTTCTTC
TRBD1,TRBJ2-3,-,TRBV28,CASSWQGATDTQYF,TGTGCCAGCAGTTGGCAGGGGGCCACAGATACGCAGTATTTT
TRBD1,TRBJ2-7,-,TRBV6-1,CASSVRTGLFYEQYF,TGTGCCAGCAGTGTACGGACAGGGCTGTTCTACGAGCAGTACTTC
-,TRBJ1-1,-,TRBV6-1,CASSLNFPETEAFF,TGTGCCAGCAGTCTAAACTTCCCGGAGACTGAAGCTTTCTTT